This paragraph reports one TCR beta chain. This sample stems from a study of cytomegalovirus exposure and HLA in healthy donors. V was pared by 5 bases and J by 5 bases, with 19 bases between. Germline lookup yields CDR1 LNHDA and CDR2 SQIVND (reference sequence). The CDR3 is 16 amino acids. PCR was performed using 60 Vbeta and 13 Jbeta primers. Generated by immunoSEQ multiplex PCR, the TCRdb table keeps only in-frame clones and is missing some. The table has about 69,000 clones, approximately 80% seen once. The sequencing sample was made of PBMCs. V and J are TRBV19 and TRBJ2-1, with D maybe TRBD2 (5 bases). This clonotype originated in a man in his late teens or twenties in good health and CMV-seronegative. In nucleotides, the CDR3 is TGTGCCAGTAGTGTTCATCCGGGGAAAGGGAACAATGAGCAGTTCTTC. It specifies CASSVHPGKGNNEQFF.